The present T cell receptor beta chain was sequenced within a study of beta chain features in type 1 diabetes. Regarding the study as a whole: Any HLA effect on TCRB rearrangement was left unresolved by small sub-analyses. Moderate yet significant TCRB CDR3 shortening was seen in Type 1 diabetes patients in all four CD4+ subsets.

Sequencing targeted expressed TCRB transcripts, as all isolated RNA had been reverse transcribed. Measured with immunoSEQ multiplex PCR; TCRdb has only the in-frame clones, and not every one. The repertoire holds hundreds of thousands of clones, with around an eighth as singletons. The V gene lost 9 bases and the J gene lost 2 bases, with 17 bases spanning the gap. The CDR3 loop spans 15 amino acids. Germline V CDR1 and CDR2: SNHLY, FYNNEI. This clone was counted between two and nine times. Its antigen is unidentified. This sequence joins TRBV2 and TRBJ1-3; D might be TRBD1 (6 bases). The clonotype comes from a man in his late teens or twenties with type 1 diabetes. The sample consisted of naive CD4+ T cells from blood. The CDR3 loop reads CARGETRQAGNTIYF. The CDR3 nucleotides are TGTGCCAGGGGGGAAACCCGACAGGCTGGAAACACCATATATTTT. Full variable domain (remainder filled in from reference TRBV2 and TRBJ1-3): EPEVTQTPSHQVTQMGQEVILRCVPISNHLYFYWYRQILGQKVEFLVSFYNNEISEKSEIFDDQFSVERPDGSNFTLKIRSTKLEDSAMYFCARGETRQAGNTIYFGEGSWLTVV.